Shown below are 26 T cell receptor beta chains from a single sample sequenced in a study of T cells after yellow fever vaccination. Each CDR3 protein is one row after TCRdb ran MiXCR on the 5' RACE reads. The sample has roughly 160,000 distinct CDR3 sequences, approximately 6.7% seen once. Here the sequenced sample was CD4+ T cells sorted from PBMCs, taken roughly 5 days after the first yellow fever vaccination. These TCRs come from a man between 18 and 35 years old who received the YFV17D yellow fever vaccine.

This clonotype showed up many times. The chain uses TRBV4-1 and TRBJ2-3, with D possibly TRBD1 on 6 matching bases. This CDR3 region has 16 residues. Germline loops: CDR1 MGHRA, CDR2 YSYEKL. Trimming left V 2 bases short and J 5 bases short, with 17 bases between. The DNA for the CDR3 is TGCGCCAGCAGCCAACAATTAGGGTGGGGGCAAGATACGCAGTATTTT. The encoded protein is CASSQQLGWGQDTQYF.

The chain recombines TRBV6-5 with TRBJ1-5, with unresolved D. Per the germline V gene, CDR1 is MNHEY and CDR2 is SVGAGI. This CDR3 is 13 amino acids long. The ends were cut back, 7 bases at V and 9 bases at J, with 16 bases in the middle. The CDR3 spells CASKSAPPTPQHF. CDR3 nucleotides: TGTGCCAGCAAGTCCGCCCCGCCGACGCCCCAGCATTTT.

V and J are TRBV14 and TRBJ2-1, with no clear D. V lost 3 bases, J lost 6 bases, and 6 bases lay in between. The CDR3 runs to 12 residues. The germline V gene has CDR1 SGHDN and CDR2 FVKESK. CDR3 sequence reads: CASSHMSNEQFF. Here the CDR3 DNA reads TGTGCCAGCAGCCATATGTCCAATGAGCAGTTCTTC.

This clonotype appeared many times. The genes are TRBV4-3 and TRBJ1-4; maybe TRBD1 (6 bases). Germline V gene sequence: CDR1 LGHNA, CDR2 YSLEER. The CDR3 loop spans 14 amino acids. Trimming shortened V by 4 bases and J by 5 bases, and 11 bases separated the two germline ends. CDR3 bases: TGCGCCAGCAGCCCCGCAGGGGAGAATGAAAAACTGTTTTTT. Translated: CASSPAGENEKLFF.

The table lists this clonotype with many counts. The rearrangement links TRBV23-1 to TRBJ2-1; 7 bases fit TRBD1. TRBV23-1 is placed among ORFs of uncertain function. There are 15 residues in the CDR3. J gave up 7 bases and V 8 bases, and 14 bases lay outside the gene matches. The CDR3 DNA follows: TGCGCCAGCGGACCGACAGGGTGCCCCCCAAATGAGCAGTTCTTC. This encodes CASGPTGCPPNEQFF.

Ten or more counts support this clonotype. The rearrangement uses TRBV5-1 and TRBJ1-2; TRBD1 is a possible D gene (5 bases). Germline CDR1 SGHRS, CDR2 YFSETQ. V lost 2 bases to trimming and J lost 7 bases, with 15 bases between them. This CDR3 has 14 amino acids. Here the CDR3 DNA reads TGCGCCAGCAGCTTAATTTGGGGGTTCGGTGGCTACACCTTC. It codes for CASSLIWGFGGYTF.

The CDR3 protein is CSASARGDQPQHF. The CDR3 nucleotides read TGCAGTGCTAGTGCTCGAGGGGATCAGCCCCAGCATTTT. The chain joins TRBV20-1 to TRBJ1-5; D perhaps matches TRBD1 (5 bases). Germline CDR1 and CDR2: DFQATT and SNEGSKA (reference sequence). There are 13 residues in the CDR3. V shed 3 bases and J shed 5 bases, with 11 bases lying between them.

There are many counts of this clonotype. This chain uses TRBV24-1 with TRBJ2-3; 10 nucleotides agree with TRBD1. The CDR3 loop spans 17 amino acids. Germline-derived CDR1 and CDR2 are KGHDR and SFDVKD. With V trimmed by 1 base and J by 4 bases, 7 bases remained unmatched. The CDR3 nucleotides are TGTGCCACCAGTGATTTTACCGGGACAGGGGCGTCAGATACGCAGTATTTT. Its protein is CATSDFTGTGASDTQYF.

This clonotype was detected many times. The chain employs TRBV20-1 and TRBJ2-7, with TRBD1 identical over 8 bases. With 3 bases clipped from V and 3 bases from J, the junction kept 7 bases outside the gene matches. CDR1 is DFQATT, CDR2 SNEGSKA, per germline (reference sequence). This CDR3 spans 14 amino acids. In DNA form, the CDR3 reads TGCAGTGCTAGTTGGGCAGGGGGCTACTACGAGCAGTACGTC. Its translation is CSASWAGGYYEQYV.

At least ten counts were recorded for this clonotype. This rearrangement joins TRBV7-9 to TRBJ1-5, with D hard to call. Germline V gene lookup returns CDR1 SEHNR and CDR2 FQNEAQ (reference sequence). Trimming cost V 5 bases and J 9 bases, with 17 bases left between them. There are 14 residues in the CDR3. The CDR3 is CASSLSDPAGPQHF. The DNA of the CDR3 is TGTGCCAGCAGCCTCTCGGATCCCGCAGGGCCCCAGCATTTT.

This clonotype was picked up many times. The CDR3 DNA reads as TGCGCCAGCAGCCAAGATCCCCTGGTAATGGAGACCCAGTACTTC. Translating it yields CASSQDPLVMETQYF. This rearrangement joins TRBV4-3 to TRBJ2-5; unclear D gene. This CDR3 has 15 residues. Germline loops: CDR1 LGHNA, CDR2 YSLEER. V was cut by 0 bases and J by 5 bases, with 13 bases left in between.

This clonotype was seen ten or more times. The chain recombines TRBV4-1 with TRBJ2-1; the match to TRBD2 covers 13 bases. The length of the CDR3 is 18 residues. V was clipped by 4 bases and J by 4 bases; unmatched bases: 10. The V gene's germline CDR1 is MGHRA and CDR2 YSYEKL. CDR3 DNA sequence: TGCGCCAGCAGCCGTATCGACTTGGGACTAGCGGGGTACAATGAGCAGTTCTTC. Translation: CASSRIDLGLAGYNEQFF.

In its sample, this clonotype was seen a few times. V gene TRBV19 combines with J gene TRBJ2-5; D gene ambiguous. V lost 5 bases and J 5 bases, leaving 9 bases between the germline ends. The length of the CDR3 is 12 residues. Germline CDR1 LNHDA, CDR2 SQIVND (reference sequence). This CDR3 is CASSGVRETQYF. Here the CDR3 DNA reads TGTGCCAGTAGTGGGGTAAGGGAGACCCAGTACTTC.

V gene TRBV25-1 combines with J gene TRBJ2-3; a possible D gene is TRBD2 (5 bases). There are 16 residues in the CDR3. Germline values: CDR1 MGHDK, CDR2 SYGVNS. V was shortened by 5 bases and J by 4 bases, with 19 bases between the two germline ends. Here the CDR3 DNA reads TGTGCCAGCAGTCCCCGACTCATAATGCGGGCAGATACGCAGTATTTT. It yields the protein CASSPRLIMRADTQYF.

CDR3 amino acids: CSARVVGGAGYTQYF. DNA of the CDR3: TGCAGTGCTAGAGTAGTCGGGGGGGCCGGTTATACGCAGTATTTT. The chain uses TRBV20-1 and TRBJ2-3; 8 bases are shared with TRBD2. This CDR3 is 15 amino acids long. Trimming at V came to 1 base and at J to 7 bases, leaving 10 bases not matched to a gene. The V gene's germline CDR1 is DFQATT and CDR2 SNEGSKA (reference sequence).

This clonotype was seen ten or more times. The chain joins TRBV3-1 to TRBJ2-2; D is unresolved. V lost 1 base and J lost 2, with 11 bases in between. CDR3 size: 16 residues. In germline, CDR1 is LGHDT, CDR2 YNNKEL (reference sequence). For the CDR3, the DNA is TGTGCCAGCAGCCAAGTCGTCAGTACAAACACCGGGGAGCTGTTTTTT. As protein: CASSQVVSTNTGELFF. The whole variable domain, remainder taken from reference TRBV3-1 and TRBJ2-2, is DTAVSQTPKYLVTQMGNDKSIKCEQNLGHDTMYWYKQDSKKFLKIMFSYNNKELIINETVPNRFSPKSPDKAHLNLHINSLELGDSAVYFCASSQVVSTNTGELFFGEGSRLTVL.

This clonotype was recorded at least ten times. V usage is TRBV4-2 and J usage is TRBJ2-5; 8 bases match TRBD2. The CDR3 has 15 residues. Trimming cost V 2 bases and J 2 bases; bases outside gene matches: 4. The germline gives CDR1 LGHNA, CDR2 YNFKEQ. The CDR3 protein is CASSQSGLVQETQYF. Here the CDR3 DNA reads TGTGCCAGCAGCCAATCGGGACTAGTACAAGAGACCCAGTACTTC.

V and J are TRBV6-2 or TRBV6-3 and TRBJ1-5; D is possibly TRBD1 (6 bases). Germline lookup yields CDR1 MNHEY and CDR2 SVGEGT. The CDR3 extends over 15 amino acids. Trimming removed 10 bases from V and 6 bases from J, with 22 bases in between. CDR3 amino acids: CATLHPRGPIQPQHF. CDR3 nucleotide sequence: TGTGCCACCCTCCACCCCAGGGGCCCGATTCAGCCCCAGCATTTT.

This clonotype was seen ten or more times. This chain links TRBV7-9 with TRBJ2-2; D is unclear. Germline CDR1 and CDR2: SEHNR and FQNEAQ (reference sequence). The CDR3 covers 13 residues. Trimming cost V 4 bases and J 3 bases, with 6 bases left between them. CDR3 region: CASSYWDTGELFF. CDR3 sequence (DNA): TGTGCCAGCAGCTACTGGGACACCGGGGAGCTGTTTTTT. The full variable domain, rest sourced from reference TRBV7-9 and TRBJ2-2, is DTGVSQNPRHKITKRGQNVTFRCDPISEHNRLYWYRQTLGQGPEFLTYFQNEAQLEKSRLLSDRFSAERPKGSFSTLEIQRTEQGDSAMYLCASSYWDTGELFFGEGSRLTVL.

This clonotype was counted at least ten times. CDR3 sequence reads: CASSFSLASGGETQYF. The CDR3 bases are TGTGCCAGCAGCTTCTCACTAGCGAGTGGAGGAGAGACCCAGTACTTC. V is TRBV7-9 and J is TRBJ2-5; 7 bases line up with TRBD2. Germline assignment: CDR1 SEHNR and CDR2 FQNEAQ (reference sequence). The junction had 11 bases not matched to a gene; V was cut back by 3 bases and J by 4 bases. The CDR3 has 16 residues.

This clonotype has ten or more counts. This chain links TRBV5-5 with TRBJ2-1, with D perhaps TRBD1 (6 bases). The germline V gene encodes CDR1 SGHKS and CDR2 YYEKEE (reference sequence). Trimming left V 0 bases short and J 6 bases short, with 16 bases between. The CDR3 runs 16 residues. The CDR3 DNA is TGTGCCAGCAGCTTGGGATATGGACAGAGGGCCAATGAGCAGTTCTTC. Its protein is CASSLGYGQRANEQFF.

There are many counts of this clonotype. This CDR3 is CASSLDRGSFTYNEQFF. CDR3 bases: TGTGCCAGCAGCCTGGACAGGGGTAGTTTTACCTACAATGAGCAGTTCTTC. The chain uses TRBV5-6 and TRBJ2-1; 9 bases map to TRBD1. Germline V CDR1 and CDR2: SGHDT, YYEEEE. This CDR3 is 17 amino acids long. Trimming removed 4 bases from V and 2 bases from J; junction bases left unmatched: 10.

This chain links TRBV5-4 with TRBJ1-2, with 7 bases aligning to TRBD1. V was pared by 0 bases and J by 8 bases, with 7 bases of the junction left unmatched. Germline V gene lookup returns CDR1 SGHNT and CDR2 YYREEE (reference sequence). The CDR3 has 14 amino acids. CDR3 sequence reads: CASSLGGGIYGYTF. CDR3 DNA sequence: TGTGCCAGCAGCTTGGGAGGGGGCATATACGGCTACACCTTC.

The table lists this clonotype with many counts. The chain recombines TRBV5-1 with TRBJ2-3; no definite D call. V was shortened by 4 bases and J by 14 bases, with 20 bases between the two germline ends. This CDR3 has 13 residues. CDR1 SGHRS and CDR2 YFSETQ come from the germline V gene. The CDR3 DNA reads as TGCGCCAGCAGCCCGGATAGAGTGGTCCGGGTGTATTTT. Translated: CASSPDRVVRVYF.

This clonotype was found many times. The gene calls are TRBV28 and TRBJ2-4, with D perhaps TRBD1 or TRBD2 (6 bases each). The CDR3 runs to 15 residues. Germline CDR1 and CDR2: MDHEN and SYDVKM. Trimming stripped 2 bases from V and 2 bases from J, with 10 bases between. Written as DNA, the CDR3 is TGTGCCAGCAGTTTAAGGGGGGCGACCAAAAACATTCAGTACTTC. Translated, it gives CASSLRGATKNIQYF.

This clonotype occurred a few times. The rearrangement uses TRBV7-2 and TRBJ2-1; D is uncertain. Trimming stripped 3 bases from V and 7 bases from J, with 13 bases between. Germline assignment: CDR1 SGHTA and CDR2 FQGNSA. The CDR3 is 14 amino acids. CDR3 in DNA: TGTGCCAGCAGCTTTATGGGGAAGTCGAATGAGCAGTTCTTC. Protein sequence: CASSFMGKSNEQFF.